These T cell receptor beta chains were read from a single sample in a study of OX40 agonist ivuxolimab in advanced cancers. The assay was immunoSEQ multiplex PCR, and TCRdb's table has in-frame clones only and misses some. The repertoire consists of tens of thousands of clones, with approximately 86% occurring once and the leading ten covering 28%. This specimen was CD4+ or CD8+ T cells sorted from blood, taken in a trial of the OX40 agonist ivuxolimab. These receptors were obtained from an adult with an advanced solid tumor such as melanoma, head and neck, liver or kidney cancer. Each CDR3 is given with its conserved first and last residue. A D gene is named only where the DNA matches it firmly. Where a row states a size, it is once, few, many or the class of an expanded clone; other rows omit it.

D: TRBD1
V: TRBV5-6
J: TRBJ2-7
size: NA
CDR3: CASSDEAGTGKF
DNA: TGTGCCAGCAGCGACGAGGCCGGGACAGGGAAGTTC

D: NA
V: TRBV28
J: TRBJ1-1
size: NA
CDR3: CASSLRRFMNTEAFF
DNA: TGTGCCAGCAGTTTAAGGAGATTTATGAACACTGAAGCTTTCTTT

D: TRBD1
V: TRBV6-1
J: TRBJ1-1
size: once
CDR3: CASSERGPGTEAFF
DNA: TGTGCCAGCAGTGAAAGGGGGCCCGGCACTGAAGCTTTCTTT

D: TRBD1
V: TRBV6-1
J: TRBJ1-1
size: NA
CDR3: CASSRQGMDTEAFF
DNA: TGTGCCAGCAGTCGACAGGGGATGGACACTGAAGCTTTCTTT

D: TRBD1
V: TRBV23-1
J: TRBJ2-2
size: NA
CDR3: CASSQQSRDRGSTGELFF
DNA: TGCGCCAGCAGTCAACAGTCCCGGGACAGGGGTTCCACCGGGGAGCTGTTTTTT

D: TRBD2
V: TRBV19
J: TRBJ2-1
size: NA
CDR3: CASSIAAGVDEQFF
DNA: TGTGCCAGTAGTATAGCGGCGGGGGTGGATGAGCAGTTCTTC

D: TRBD2
V: TRBV5-4
J: TRBJ2-7
size: NA
CDR3: CASSPGLAGISSYEQYF
DNA: TGTGCCAGCAGCCCGGGACTAGCGGGGATAAGCTCCTACGAGCAGTACTTC

D: NA
V: TRBV28
J: TRBJ2-6
size: NA
CDR3: CASEGGYGANVLTF
DNA: TGTGCCTCCGAGGGGGGCTATGGGGCCAACGTCCTGACTTTC

D: NA
V: TRBV29-1
J: TRBJ2-4
size: once
CDR3: CSVENRVGIQYF
DNA: TGCAGCGTTGAGAACAGGGTCGGCATTCAGTACTTC

D: NA
V: TRBV29-1
J: TRBJ1-1
size: few
CDR3: CSVEVSFPEAFF
DNA: TGCAGCGTTGAGGTCAGCTTCCCTGAAGCTTTCTTT

D: NA
V: TRBV27
J: TRBJ1-1
size: NA
CDR3: CASSLQGEGTEAFF
DNA: TGTGCCAGCAGTTTACAGGGTGAGGGCACTGAAGCTTTCTTT

D: TRBD1
V: TRBV6-1
J: TRBJ1-1
size: NA
CDR3: CASSIQGAGTEAFF
DNA: TGTGCCAGCAGTATACAGGGGGCCGGCACTGAAGCTTTCTTT

D: TRBD1
V: TRBV2
J: TRBJ1-1
size: NA
CDR3: CASLDGQVMNTEAFF
DNA: TGTGCCAGCCTAGATGGACAGGTGATGAACACTGAAGCTTTCTTT

D: NA
V: TRBV5-1
J: TRBJ1-5
size: NA
CDR3: CASSLWMGNQPQHF
DNA: TGCGCCAGCAGCCTCTGGATGGGCAATCAGCCCCAGCATTTT

D: NA
V: TRBV30
J: TRBJ2-3
size: NA
CDR3: CAWSVGLYTDTQYF
DNA: TGTGCCTGGAGTGTAGGACTTTACACAGATACGCAGTATTTT

D: NA
V: TRBV13
J: TRBJ2-5
size: NA
CDR3: CASSPDEETQYF
DNA: TGTGCCAGCAGTCCGGACGAAGAGACCCAGTACTTC

D: TRBD2
V: TRBV27
J: TRBJ2-1
size: NA
CDR3: CASSQLAGGAYNEQFF
DNA: TGTGCCAGCAGTCAATTAGCGGGGGGGGCTTACAATGAGCAGTTCTTC

D: NA
V: TRBV5-4
J: TRBJ1-2
size: NA
CDR3: CASSADRSNYGYTF
DNA: TGTGCCAGCAGCGCGGACCGATCAAACTATGGCTACACCTTC

D: TRBD1
V: TRBV29-1
J: TRBJ2-1
size: NA
CDR3: CSVDTEQGSNEQFF
DNA: TGCAGCGTTGATACAGAACAGGGGAGCAATGAGCAGTTCTTC

D: NA
V: TRBV29-1
J: TRBJ2-2
size: few
CDR3: CSVAGGPGPGTGELFF
DNA: TGCAGCGTTGCCGGGGGCCCGGGACCAGGCACCGGGGAGCTGTTTTTT

D: NA
V: TRBV4-1
J: TRBJ2-7
size: NA
CDR3: CASSQHTPSSYEQYF
DNA: TGCGCCAGCAGCCAACATACCCCGAGCTCCTACGAGCAGTACTTC

D: NA
V: TRBV9
J: TRBJ1-2
size: once
CDR3: CASSPPGGALGYGYTF
DNA: TGTGCCAGCAGCCCCCCCGGGGGGGCGCTGGGCTATGGCTACACCTTC

D: NA
V: TRBV7-9
J: TRBJ2-7
size: NA
CDR3: CASSPLGGYEQYF
DNA: TGTGCCAGCAGCCCTTTAGGGGGCTACGAGCAGTACTTC

D: TRBD2
V: TRBV5-4
J: TRBJ2-2
size: NA
CDR3: CASRERGGGPGELFF
DNA: TGTGCCAGCAGAGAAAGGGGCGGGGGGCCCGGGGAGCTGTTTTTT

D: TRBD1
V: TRBV29-1
J: TRBJ1-2
size: NA
CDR3: CSVGLTGGMSYGYTF
DNA: TGCAGCGTAGGACTCACAGGGGGGATGAGCTATGGCTACACCTTC

D: NA
V: TRBV13
J: TRBJ1-2
size: NA
CDR3: CASSLQVLGYGYTF
DNA: TGTGCCAGCAGCCTCCAGGTCCTGGGCTATGGCTACACCTTC